The T cell receptor (beta chain) described here comes from a study of CD8 T cells in Susac syndrome. Study-level points and caveats: The study's TCR sequencing and HLA analysis drew on a certain number of individuals. That number was acknowledged as relatively small.

On this clonotype: What it binds is unknown.

The RNA, about 0.5 to 1 ug, was put through reverse transcription using random hexamers. Each CDR3 protein gets one entry after TCRdb re-called the immunoSEQ multiplex PCR reads with MiXCR. The table has fewer than 350,000 distinct CDR3 sequences, over 75% seen once. V gave up 0 bases and J gave up 3 bases; unmatched junction bases: 6. Germline V gives CDR1 MNHEY, CDR2 SVGEGT. This CDR3 is 17 amino acids long. V usage is TRBV6-2 or TRBV6-3 and J usage is TRBJ2-7, with 12 bases matching TRBD2. This clonotype was sampled from a human donor with multiple sclerosis. Sequencing input: CD8+ T cells from PBMCs. As DNA, the CDR3 is TGTGCCAGCAGTTACTCGACTAGCGGGAGTGCTTTCTACGAGCAGTACTTC. It yields the protein CASSYSTSGSAFYEQYF.